The rows below give T cell receptor beta chains drawn from one sample of a study of T cell changes during pregnancy in multiple sclerosis. TCRdb's table, derived via immunoSEQ multiplex PCR, lists solely in-frame clones and lacks some. The sample yields tens of thousands of clones, roughly 96% seen once. Source: CD8+ T cells from peripheral blood mononuclear cells, taken after pregnancy. Receptors originate from a female donor with multiple sclerosis, enrolled in a pregnancy study. The conserved cysteine and the conserved F or W are not part of the CDR3 here.

V gene: TRBV5-6; J gene: TRBJ2-1; CDR3 protein: ASSFSLAGVYNEQF
V gene: TRBV4-1; J gene: TRBJ2-7; CDR3 protein: ASSLRVADYVQY
V gene: TRBV21-1; J gene: TRBJ2-1; CDR3 protein: ASSKDGGSSYNEQF
V gene: TRBV28; J gene: TRBJ2-1; CDR3 protein: ASSTPGEQF
V gene: TRBV11-2; J gene: TRBJ1-2; CDR3 protein: ASSLDPSGLTYGYT
V gene: TRBV28; J gene: TRBJ1-4; CDR3 protein: ASSFRGFGEKLF
V gene: TRBV7-9; J gene: TRBJ1-4; CDR3 protein: ASSPQTGTNEKLF
V gene: TRBV7-9; J gene: TRBJ2-1; CDR3 protein: ANGSSGHNEQF
V gene: TRBV6-1; J gene: TRBJ2-6; CDR3 protein: ASSGRGSGANVLT
V gene: TRBV27; J gene: TRBJ2-1; CDR3 protein: ASSLSGTSGDEQF
V gene: TRBV15; J gene: TRBJ2-1; CDR3 protein: ATSKGQGFEQF
V gene: TRBV6-1; J gene: TRBJ2-5; CDR3 protein: ASSEPGLAGAETQY
V gene: TRBV25-1; J gene: TRBJ2-5; CDR3 protein: ASSGGETQY
V gene: TRBV4-2; J gene: TRBJ1-1; CDR3 protein: ASSQEAQMISNTEAF
V gene: TRBV28; J gene: TRBJ1-2; CDR3 protein: ASSFSMTGANT
V gene: TRBV27; J gene: TRBJ2-7; CDR3 protein: ASSPELAGSYEQY
V gene: TRBV7-6; J gene: TRBJ2-7; CDR3 protein: ASSPLTSKNEQY